This T cell receptor beta chain came from a study of blood T cell repertoires in COVID-19. Study as a whole: The United States, Italy and Spain provided the acute and convalescent COVID-19 samples. Sources were T cells, B-cell-depleted T cells, or PBMCs; the material itself was cDNA or gDNA.

Per the authors' pipeline: For nucleated cells, counts were estimated from reference gene primer amplification. Sequencing was performed with immunoSEQ multiplex PCR; in TCRdb, only in-frame clones are kept and a portion is missing. From that table come the V and J calls and clone size; the DNA was used to work out D and trimming. The profile shows about 480,000 clones, about 89% of them singletons. The CDR3 runs to 12 residues. Trimming took off 5 bases at V and 5 bases at J, with 9 bases between the two ends. The sequenced sample was peripheral blood. The sequence was obtained from a woman between 50 and 59 years old with COVID-19, enrolled during active disease. This chain uses TRBV12-3 or TRBV12-4 with TRBJ1-2; D unclear. The CDR3 is CASSRLTYGYTF. CDR3 nucleotide sequence: TGTGCCAGCAGTCGCCTTACATATGGCTACACCTTC.